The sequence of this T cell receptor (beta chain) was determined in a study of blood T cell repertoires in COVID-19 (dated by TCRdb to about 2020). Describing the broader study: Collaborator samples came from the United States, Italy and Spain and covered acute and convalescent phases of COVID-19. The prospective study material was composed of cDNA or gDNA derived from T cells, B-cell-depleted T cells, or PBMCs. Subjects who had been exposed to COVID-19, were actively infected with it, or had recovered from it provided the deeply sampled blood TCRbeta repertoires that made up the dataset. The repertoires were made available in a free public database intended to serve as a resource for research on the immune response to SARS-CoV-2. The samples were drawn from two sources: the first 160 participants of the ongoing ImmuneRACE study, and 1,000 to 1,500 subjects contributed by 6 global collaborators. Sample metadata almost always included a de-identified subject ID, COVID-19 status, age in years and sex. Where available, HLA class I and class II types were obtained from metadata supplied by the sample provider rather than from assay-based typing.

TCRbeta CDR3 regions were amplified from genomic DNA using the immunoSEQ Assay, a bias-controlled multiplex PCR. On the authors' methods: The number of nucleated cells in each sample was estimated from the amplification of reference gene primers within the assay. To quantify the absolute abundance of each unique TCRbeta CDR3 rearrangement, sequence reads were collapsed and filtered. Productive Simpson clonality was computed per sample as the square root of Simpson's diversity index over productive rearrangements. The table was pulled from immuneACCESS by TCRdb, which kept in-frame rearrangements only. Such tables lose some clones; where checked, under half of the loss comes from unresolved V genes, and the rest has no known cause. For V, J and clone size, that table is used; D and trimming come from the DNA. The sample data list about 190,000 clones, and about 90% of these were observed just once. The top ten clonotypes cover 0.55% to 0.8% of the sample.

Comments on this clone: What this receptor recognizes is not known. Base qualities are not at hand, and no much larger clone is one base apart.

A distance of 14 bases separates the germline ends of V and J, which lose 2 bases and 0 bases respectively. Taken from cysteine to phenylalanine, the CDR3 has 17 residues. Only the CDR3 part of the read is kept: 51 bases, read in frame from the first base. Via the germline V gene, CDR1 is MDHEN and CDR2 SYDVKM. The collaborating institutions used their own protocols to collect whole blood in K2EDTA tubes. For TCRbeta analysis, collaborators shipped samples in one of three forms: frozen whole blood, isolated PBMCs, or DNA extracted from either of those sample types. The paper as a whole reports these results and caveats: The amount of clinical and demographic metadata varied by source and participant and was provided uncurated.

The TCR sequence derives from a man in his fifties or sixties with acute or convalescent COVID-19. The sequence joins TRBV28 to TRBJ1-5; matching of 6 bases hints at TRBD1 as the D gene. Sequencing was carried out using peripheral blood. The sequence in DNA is TGTGCCAGCAGTTTAAGTACAGGGATAACTAGCAATCAGCCCCAGCATTTT. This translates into CASSLSTGITSNQPQHF.